This TCR beta chain was obtained from a study of vaccination and CD4 T cells after COVID-19. In the study overall: Convalescent cases consisted of six males and four females, of whom two were Hispanic. Post-COVID draws followed diagnosis by a median roughly 99 days (range 35 to 161).

Notes on the study in general: Spike mono-reactive status applied to 304 of 307 vaccine-specific clones in convalescent patients.

Germline CDR1 DFQATT, CDR2 SNEGSKA (reference sequence). Deletions cut 0 bases from V and 2 bases from J, with 13 bases between. The CDR3 spans 16 residues. Points on this clonotype: The antigen is not known.

TCRdb reanalysed the PCR reads using MiXCR and keeps one entry per CDR3 protein. The table shows around 37,000 distinct CDR3 sequences, with about 34% occurring only once. This sample's time point: late sampling 161 to 241 days after vaccination in a few convalescent patients. The sample was CD4+ T cells from blood, taken about 7 months after SARS-CoV-2 vaccination. This sequence joins TRBV20-1 and TRBJ2-2, with D perhaps TRBD2 (6 bases). The sequence was collected from a human donor who had recovered from COVID-19. The CDR3 DNA sequence: TGCAGTGCTAGAGAAGCGGGCGGGGCAAACACCGGGGAGCTGTTTTTT. This codes for CSAREAGGANTGELFF.